The rows below give T cell receptor beta chains drawn from one sample of a study of chemoradiotherapy in HPV16-positive cancers. The protocol was immunoSEQ multiplex PCR, while the TCRdb copy is restricted to in-frame clones and leaves out a portion. The sample consists of about 5,200 clones, around 85% of them appearing once. The sequencing used tumor tissue, collected from a patient who underwent chemoradiotherapy. These receptors all come from a human donor with HPV-associated anogenital cancer. Both conserved end residues are part of each CDR3. The order of the fields is clone size, V gene, CDR3 length, J gene, CDR3 protein. The size of a clone is reported for some rows only, either as once, few or many, or as a class for expanded clones.

clone_size: NA; v_call: TRBV7-2; cdr3_length: 16; j_call: TRBJ1-2; cdr3_aa: CASSLERTRGSYGYTF
clone_size: NA; v_call: TRBV10-2; cdr3_length: 18; j_call: TRBJ1-5; cdr3_aa: CASSDRGWGRNVNQPQHF
clone_size: NA; v_call: TRBV21-1; cdr3_length: 17; j_call: TRBJ1-1; cdr3_aa: CASSKVIGPPPNTEAFF
clone_size: NA; v_call: TRBV14; cdr3_length: 17; j_call: TRBJ2-1; cdr3_aa: CASSPLERQGWFNEQFF
clone_size: NA; v_call: TRBV6-1; cdr3_length: 13; j_call: TRBJ2-7; cdr3_aa: CASRFDEAYEQYF
clone_size: NA; v_call: TRBV11-1; cdr3_length: 11; j_call: TRBJ1-5; cdr3_aa: CASSLDQPQHF
clone_size: few; v_call: TRBV30; cdr3_length: 15; j_call: TRBJ1-6; cdr3_aa: CAWSRDRGINSPLHF
clone_size: NA; v_call: TRBV4-1; cdr3_length: 16; j_call: TRBJ2-1; cdr3_aa: CASSQDAGSRYNEQFF
clone_size: NA; v_call: TRBV5-1; cdr3_length: 14; j_call: TRBJ1-6; cdr3_aa: CASSKGQDNSPLHF
clone_size: once; v_call: TRBV28; cdr3_length: 13; j_call: TRBJ1-2; cdr3_aa: CASTNPLVNGYTF
clone_size: NA; v_call: TRBV5-1; cdr3_length: 15; j_call: TRBJ1-2; cdr3_aa: CASSKGQGSTYGYTF
clone_size: few; v_call: TRBV7-9; cdr3_length: 14; j_call: TRBJ2-3; cdr3_aa: CASSQSGGADTQYF
clone_size: NA; v_call: TRBV30; cdr3_length: 15; j_call: TRBJ1-5; cdr3_aa: CAWSSTDYSNQPQHF
clone_size: NA; v_call: TRBV2; cdr3_length: 13; j_call: TRBJ1-5; cdr3_aa: CASGGEEMQPQHF
clone_size: NA; v_call: TRBV5-1; cdr3_length: 15; j_call: TRBJ2-1; cdr3_aa: CASQMGGGSYNEQFF
clone_size: NA; v_call: TRBV6-5; cdr3_length: 15; j_call: TRBJ2-1; cdr3_aa: CASSYGGLAGNEQFF
clone_size: once; v_call: TRBV6-5; cdr3_length: 12; j_call: TRBJ1-5; cdr3_aa: CASNRANQPQHF
clone_size: NA; v_call: TRBV7-3; cdr3_length: 16; j_call: TRBJ2-1; cdr3_aa: CASSPDGGAVYNEQFF
clone_size: NA; v_call: TRBV4-2; cdr3_length: 17; j_call: TRBJ2-2; cdr3_aa: CASSQFDRSLNTGELFF
clone_size: NA; v_call: TRBV29-1; cdr3_length: 14; j_call: TRBJ2-3; cdr3_aa: CSVEPGGGQNTQYF
clone_size: large; v_call: TRBV7-3; cdr3_length: 14; j_call: TRBJ2-1; cdr3_aa: CASSWSGGGDEQFF
clone_size: NA; v_call: TRBV19; cdr3_length: 13; j_call: TRBJ1-5; cdr3_aa: CATEGQGNQPQHF
clone_size: NA; v_call: TRBV27; cdr3_length: 16; j_call: TRBJ1-4; cdr3_aa: CASSLRRGQGNEKLFF
clone_size: NA; v_call: TRBV30; cdr3_length: 16; j_call: TRBJ1-3; cdr3_aa: CAWSPSRRASGNTIYF
clone_size: NA; v_call: TRBV5-1; cdr3_length: 13; j_call: TRBJ2-3; cdr3_aa: CASSGPSTDTQYF
clone_size: NA; v_call: TRBV7-6; cdr3_length: 13; j_call: TRBJ2-1; cdr3_aa: CASTPQGVREQFF
clone_size: NA; v_call: TRBV28; cdr3_length: 14; j_call: TRBJ1-3; cdr3_aa: CASSLAQLGNTIYF
clone_size: NA; v_call: TRBV9; cdr3_length: 14; j_call: TRBJ1-5; cdr3_aa: CASSLGTVNQPQHF
clone_size: NA; v_call: TRBV18; cdr3_length: 16; j_call: TRBJ1-4; cdr3_aa: CASSPPRVGANEKLFF
clone_size: NA; v_call: TRBV5-1; cdr3_length: 15; j_call: TRBJ1-6; cdr3_aa: CASSPQGMDGTPLHF
clone_size: NA; v_call: TRBV5-1; cdr3_length: 16; j_call: TRBJ2-3; cdr3_aa: CASSLSTAVGPDTQYF
clone_size: NA; v_call: TRBV11-2; cdr3_length: 13; j_call: TRBJ1-1; cdr3_aa: CASSSRGQTEAFF
clone_size: NA; v_call: TRBV9; cdr3_length: 13; j_call: TRBJ2-1; cdr3_aa: CASSGTDLNEQFF